This record concerns one T cell receptor (beta chain) sequence. Repertoires were generated with immunoSEQ multiplex PCR, while TCRdb's copy carries only in-frame clones and drops some. The table includes around 100,000 clones, 70% to 90% detected once. These data come from a study of identifying expanded T cells in peripheral blood. Healthy donors had no documented immune events, such as infections, while sampled. The CDR3 has 14 residues. Trimming took off 8 bases at V and 4 bases at J, with 15 bases between the two ends. CDR1 and CDR2 from the germline V gene are MRHNA and SNTAGT. The gene calls are TRBV6-4 and TRBJ2-1; D is perhaps TRBD1 (6 bases). The material sequenced was blood. The clonotype originates from a person aged 18-70 years in good health. The CDR3 reads CASPSRTEYNEQFF. DNA for the CDR3: TGTGCCAGCCCGTCCAGGACAGAGTACAATGAGCAGTTCTTC.